Below, 21 T cell receptor beta chains from the same sample are listed, as sequenced in a study of cytomegalovirus exposure and HLA in healthy donors. This PCR relied on a set of 60 Vbeta primers and 13 Jbeta primers. The protocol was immunoSEQ multiplex PCR, while the TCRdb copy is restricted to in-frame clones and leaves out a portion. This table has 100,000 or so clones, over 55% appearing once. Sequencing was performed on PBMCs. Source of these receptors: a woman in her thirties in good health and CMV-seronegative.

This clone was recorded only once. The gene calls are TRBV5-4 and TRBJ1-2; D is unresolved. The CDR3 runs 14 residues. Trimming cost V 0 bases and J 3 bases, with 9 bases left between them. Per germline, CDR1 SGHNT and CDR2 YYREEE (reference sequence). The CDR3 region is CASSLGSGYYGYTF. CDR3 bases: TGTGCCAGCAGCTTGGGATCGGGATACTATGGCTACACCTTC. The entire variable domain, with the rest obtained from reference TRBV5-4 and TRBJ1-2, is as follows: ETGVTQSPTHLIKTRGQQVTLRCSSQSGHNTVSWYQQALGQGPQFIFQYYREEENGRGNFPPRFSGLQFPNYSSELNVNALELDDSALYLCASSLGSGYYGYTFGSGTRLTVV.

V gene TRBV6-6 combines with J gene TRBJ2-1, with 7 bases lining up with TRBD1. There are 15 residues in the CDR3. Germline-derived CDR1 and CDR2 are MNHNY and SVGAGI (reference sequence). With 6 bases clipped from V and 4 bases from J, the junction kept 9 bases outside the gene matches. CDR3 coding DNA: TGTGCCAGCAGCAACATCCGACAGGGTTACAATGAGCAGTTCTTC. This translates into CASSNIRQGYNEQFF.

The chain joins TRBV21-1 to TRBJ1-1; TRBD1 was called by the table and not checked on the DNA. TRBV21-1 counts as a pseudogene. The CDR3 totals 14 residues. The CDR3: CASSKARNRAGAFF. CDR3 bases: TGTGCCAGCAGCAAAGCGAGAAACAGGGCTGGAGCTTTCTTT.

This rearrangement joins TRBV4-1 to TRBJ1-2, with D possibly matching TRBD1 (5 bases). The CDR3 loop spans 14 amino acids. The V end was cut by 1 base, the J end by 5 bases, with 11 bases between. The germline gives CDR1 MGHRA, CDR2 YSYEKL. The CDR3 here is CASSQAGTRYGYTF. For the CDR3, the DNA is TGCGCCAGCAGCCAAGCCGGGACTAGGTATGGCTACACCTTC.

The chain employs TRBV28 and TRBJ2-3, with 10 bases lining up with TRBD2. This CDR3 spans 20 amino acids. With 5 bases clipped from V and 3 bases from J, the junction kept 20 bases outside the gene matches. Germline CDR1 and CDR2: MDHEN and SYDVKM. DNA for the CDR3: TGTGCCAGCAGTCCGTATTTCGACCTCAATAGCGGGAGGCGAACAGATACGCAGTATTTT. Translated, it gives CASSPYFDLNSGRRTDTQYF.

By share, this clone counts as medium-sized. The chain links TRBV10-1 to TRBJ2-7, with D unresolved. V lost 9 bases and J lost 5, with 5 bases in between. Germline CDR1 WNHNN, CDR2 SYGVQD (reference sequence). The CDR3 is made up of 9 amino acids. CDR3 region: CARRHEQYF. CDR3 coding DNA: TGCGCCAGGCGTCACGAGCAGTACTTC.

The chain is built from TRBV6-5 and TRBJ2-5; a weak D match, TRBD2 (6 bases). Trimming shortened V by 6 bases and J by 11 bases, and 16 bases separated the two germline ends. The CDR3 is 12 amino acids. Germline lookup yields CDR1 MNHEY and CDR2 SVGAGI. In nucleotides, the CDR3 is TGTGCCAGCAGGTTGACTAGAGGAGAGCAGTACTTC. Protein product: CASRLTRGEQYF.

In its sample, this clone was seen once. This rearrangement joins TRBV11-2 to TRBJ2-7; 8 bases are shared with TRBD1. From germline, CDR1 is SGHAT and CDR2 FQNNGV. V shed 6 bases, J shed 5 bases, and the junction held 6 bases outside the gene matches. The CDR3 has 13 residues. The CDR3 reads CASRRQGKNEQYF. CDR3 in DNA: TGTGCCAGCAGACGACAGGGGAAAAACGAGCAGTACTTC.

As for this clone: The same CDR3 also results from other DNA sequences found in this sample. V is TRBV27 and J is TRBJ2-2, with TRBD1 matching over 8 bases. Germline V CDR1 and CDR2: MNHEY, SMNVEV (reference sequence). The CDR3 totals 14 residues. V was clipped by 6 bases and J by 5 bases; unmatched bases: 5. The chain's CDR3 is CASSKQGATGELFF. The CDR3 nucleotides read TGTGCCAGCAGCAAGCAGGGGGCGACCGGGGAGCTGTTTTTT.

The gene calls are TRBV2 and TRBJ2-3, with D possibly TRBD2 on 6 matching bases. V was trimmed by 7 bases and J by 1 base, leaving 18 bases between them. Germline V gene data show CDR1 as SNHLY and CDR2 as FYNNEI. This CDR3 has 16 residues. CDR3 in amino acids: CASTGWSAGGTDTQYF. The CDR3 nucleotides are TGTGCCAGCACTGGGTGGTCAGCGGGCGGCACAGATACGCAGTATTTT.

The chain carries TRBV5-5 and TRBJ1-5, with D tentatively TRBD1 (5 bases). This CDR3 is 17 amino acids long. Germline CDR1 and CDR2: SGHKS and YYEKEE (reference sequence). With 1 base removed from V and 2 bases from J, the gap between germline ends came to 16 bases. CDR3 region: CASSLWGSGGGNQPQHF. Written as DNA, the CDR3 is TGTGCCAGCAGCTTGTGGGGGTCCGGGGGAGGCAATCAGCCCCAGCATTTT.

The gene calls are TRBV11-1 and TRBJ2-1, with D uncertain. V lost 2 bases and J 6 bases, leaving 8 bases between the germline ends. The CDR3 runs 13 residues. Germline-derived CDR1 and CDR2 are SGHAT and FQDESV (reference sequence). CDR3 in amino acids: CASSLSWPNEQFF. The DNA for the CDR3 is TGTGCCAGCAGCTTATCATGGCCCAATGAGCAGTTCTTC.

The chain is built from TRBV5-4 and TRBJ1-1; D is possibly TRBD1 (6 bases). Trimming cost V 6 bases and J 11 bases, with 26 bases left between them. The CDR3 spans 15 residues. The germline V gene encodes CDR1 SGHNT and CDR2 YYREEE (reference sequence). The CDR3 region is CASTPPPGGAGSAFF. The CDR3, as DNA: TGTGCCAGCACCCCACCCCCTGGGGGCGCAGGGTCGGCTTTCTTT.

The chain recombines TRBV5-1 with TRBJ2-3, with 7 bases matching TRBD1. This CDR3 comprises 13 residues. The ends lost 7 bases at V and 6 bases at J; junction bases unmatched: 8. CDR1 and CDR2 (germline): SGHRS, YFSETQ. The CDR3 DNA is TGCGCCAGCCAAGACAGGGCAGGGGATACGCAGTATTTT. This translates into CASQDRAGDTQYF. The full variable domain, in which reference TRBV5-1 and TRBJ2-3 provide the parts outside the CDR3, is KAGVTQTPRYLIKTRGQQVTLSCSPISGHRSVSWYQQTPGQGLQFLFEYFSETQRNKGNFPGRFSGRQFSNSRSEMNVSTLELGDSALYLCASQDRAGDTQYFGPGTRLTVL.

This clone turned up a few times. V usage is TRBV4-2 and J usage is TRBJ2-1, with D maybe TRBD2 (6 bases). Germline CDR1 reads LGHNA; CDR2 reads YNFKEQ. This CDR3 has 15 amino acids. The V end was cut by 2 bases, the J end by 9 bases, with 17 bases between. CDR3 loop: CASSQIGRIDLEQFF. The CDR3 nucleotides read TGTGCCAGCAGCCAAATCGGGAGAATTGATCTTGAGCAGTTCTTC.

The chain recombines TRBV7-9 with TRBJ2-1, with D possibly being TRBD2 (5 bases). Germline CDR1 reads SEHNR; CDR2 reads FQNEAQ (reference sequence). V was shortened by 4 bases and J by 3 bases, with 13 bases between the two germline ends. CDR3 length equals 15 residues. CDR3: CASSYDPSLYNEQFF. CDR3 DNA: TGTGCCAGCAGCTACGACCCTAGCCTCTACAATGAGCAGTTCTTC.

The chain carries TRBV5-1 and TRBJ1-1; TRBD1 aligns across 8 bases. The CDR3 covers 13 residues. Germline V gives CDR1 SGHRS, CDR2 YFSETQ. J lost 5 bases, V lost 7 bases, and 7 bases had no gene match. The CDR3 is CASSTGGLTEAFF. CDR3 DNA sequence: TGCGCCAGCTCTACAGGGGGTTTAACTGAAGCTTTCTTT.

The V and J genes are TRBV19 and TRBJ2-3, with D maybe TRBD1 (7 bases). This CDR3 has 15 amino acids. Germline CDR1 and CDR2: LNHDA and SQIVND (reference sequence). Trimming removed 5 bases from V and 4 bases from J, with 16 bases in between. The CDR3 coding sequence is TGTGCCAGTAGTCCCAGACAGGGACTGGCAGATACGCAGTATTTT. Translated, it gives CASSPRQGLADTQYF.

The chain uses TRBV7-2 and TRBJ1-1; 7 nucleotides line up with TRBD1. Germline V lookup: CDR1 SGHTA, CDR2 FQGNSA. V gave up 5 bases and J gave up 11 bases; unmatched junction bases: 14. The CDR3 runs 14 residues. This chain's CDR3 is CASSVSTPPGGAFF. As DNA, the CDR3 is TGTGCCAGCAGCGTTAGTACCCCTCCAGGGGGGGCTTTCTTT.

The gene calls are TRBV6-6 and TRBJ2-3, with a tentative D call TRBD2 (5 bases). The germline V gene has CDR1 MNHNY and CDR2 SVGAGI (reference sequence). This CDR3 is built from 14 residues. The V gene lost 7 bases and the J gene lost 2 bases, with 13 bases spanning the gap. The CDR3: CASTEADLTDTQYF. The CDR3, as DNA: TGTGCCAGCACCGAAGCGGACCTCACAGATACGCAGTATTTT.

V is TRBV4-2 and J is TRBJ2-2; D perhaps matches TRBD2 (6 bases). The V end lost 4 bases, the J end lost 2 bases, and 11 bases lay between the germline ends. There are 15 residues in the CDR3. CDR1 and CDR2 from the germline V gene are LGHNA and YNFKEQ. The CDR3 spells CASSRREDNTGELFF. CDR3 nucleotide sequence: TGTGCCAGCAGCCGGAGGGAAGACAACACCGGGGAGCTGTTTTTT.